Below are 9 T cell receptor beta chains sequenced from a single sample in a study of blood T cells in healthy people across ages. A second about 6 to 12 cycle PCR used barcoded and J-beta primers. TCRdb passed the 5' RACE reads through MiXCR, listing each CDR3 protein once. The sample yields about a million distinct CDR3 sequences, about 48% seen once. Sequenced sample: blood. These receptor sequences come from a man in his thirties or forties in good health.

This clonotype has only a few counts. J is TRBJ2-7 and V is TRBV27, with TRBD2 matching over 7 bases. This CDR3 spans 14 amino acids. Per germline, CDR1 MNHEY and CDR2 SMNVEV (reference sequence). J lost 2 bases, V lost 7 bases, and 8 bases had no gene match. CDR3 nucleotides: TGTGCCAGCACCCTTGGGGGAGGGCCCTACGAGCAGTACTTC. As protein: CASTLGGGPYEQYF.

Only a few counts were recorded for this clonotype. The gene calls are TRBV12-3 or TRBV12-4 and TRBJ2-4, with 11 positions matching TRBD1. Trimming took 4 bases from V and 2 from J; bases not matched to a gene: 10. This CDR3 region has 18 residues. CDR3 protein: CASSSGTGGVLTKNIQYF. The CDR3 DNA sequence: TGTGCCAGCAGTTCCGGGACAGGGGGGGTATTAACCAAAAACATTCAGTACTTC.

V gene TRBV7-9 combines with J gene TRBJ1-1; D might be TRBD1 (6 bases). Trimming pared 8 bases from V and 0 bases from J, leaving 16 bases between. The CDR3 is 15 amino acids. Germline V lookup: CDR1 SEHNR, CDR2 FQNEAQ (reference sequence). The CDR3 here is CASPGAGWLNTEAFF. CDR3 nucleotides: TGTGCCAGCCCGGGGGCAGGCTGGTTGAACACTGAAGCTTTCTTT.

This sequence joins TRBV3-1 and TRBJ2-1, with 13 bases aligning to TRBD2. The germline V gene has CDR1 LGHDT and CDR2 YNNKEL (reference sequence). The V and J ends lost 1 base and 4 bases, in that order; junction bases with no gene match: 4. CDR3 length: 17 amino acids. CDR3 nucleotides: TGTGCCAGCAGCCAAGTCAAGGGACTAGCGGGGTACAATGAGCAGTTCTTC. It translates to CASSQVKGLAGYNEQFF.

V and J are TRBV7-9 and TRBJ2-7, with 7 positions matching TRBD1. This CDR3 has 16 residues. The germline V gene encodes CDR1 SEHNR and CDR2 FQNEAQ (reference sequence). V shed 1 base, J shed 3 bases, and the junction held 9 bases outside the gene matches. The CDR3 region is CASSLVTGRLRYEQYF. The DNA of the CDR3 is TGTGCCAGCAGCTTAGTGACAGGGAGATTGCGCTACGAGCAGTACTTC.

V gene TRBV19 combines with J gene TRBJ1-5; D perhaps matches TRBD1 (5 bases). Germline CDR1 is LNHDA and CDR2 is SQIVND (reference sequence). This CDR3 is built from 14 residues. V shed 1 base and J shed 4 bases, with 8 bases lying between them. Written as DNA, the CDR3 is TGTGCCAGTAGTATAGTGGGGCCGAATCAGCCCCAGCATTTT. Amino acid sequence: CASSIVGPNQPQHF.

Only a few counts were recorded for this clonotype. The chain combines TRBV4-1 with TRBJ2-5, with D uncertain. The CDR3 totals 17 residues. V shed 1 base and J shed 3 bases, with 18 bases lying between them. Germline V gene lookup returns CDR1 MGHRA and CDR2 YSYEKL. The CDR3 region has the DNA TGCGCCAGCAGCCAAGTAGGTTTACTACAGCCCAAAGAGACCCAGTACTTC. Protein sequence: CASSQVGLLQPKETQYF.

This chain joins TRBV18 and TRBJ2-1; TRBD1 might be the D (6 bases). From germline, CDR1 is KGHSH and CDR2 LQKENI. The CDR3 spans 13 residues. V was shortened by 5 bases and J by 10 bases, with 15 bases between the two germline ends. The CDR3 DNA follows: TGTGCCAGCTCATCCGGACAGATATACGAGCAGTTCTTC. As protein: CASSSGQIYEQFF.

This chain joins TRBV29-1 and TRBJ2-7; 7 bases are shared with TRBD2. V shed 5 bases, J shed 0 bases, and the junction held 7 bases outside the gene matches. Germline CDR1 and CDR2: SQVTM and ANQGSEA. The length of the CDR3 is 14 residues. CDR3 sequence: CSVTGEGSSYEQYF. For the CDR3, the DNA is TGCAGCGTTACCGGGGAGGGGAGCTCCTACGAGCAGTACTTC.